This is a list of T cell receptor beta chains from one sample in a study of T cells of healthy individuals. TCRdb re-derived calls from the 5' RACE reads in MiXCR, one entry per CDR3 protein. This sample yields about 57,000 distinct CDR3 sequences, of which about 17% are seen a single time; about 4.3% belongs to the top ten. The receptors originated from a human donor in good health. Both conserved end residues are part of each CDR3. D genes are given only for firm matches. Not all rows give a size; the values are once, few, many and, for expanded clones, a class.

TRBJ2-2 | many | TRBV29-1 | TRBD2 | CSVRPGGTGELFF | TGCAGCGTCAGACCGGGGGGCACCGGGGAGCTGTTTTTT
TRBJ2-7 | few | TRBV13 | NA | CASRDRTVSYEQYF | TGTGCCAGCAGGGACCGGACGGTTTCCTACGAGCAGTACTTC
TRBJ2-3 | many | TRBV19 | NA | CASSNTGTDTQYF | TGTGCCAGTAGTAACACGGGGACAGATACGCAGTATTTT
TRBJ1-4 | many | TRBV20-1 | TRBD1 | CSARGVQGIGEKLFF | TGCAGTGCTAGAGGGGTACAGGGGATTGGGGAAAAACTGTTTTTT
TRBJ2-3 | once | TRBV10-3 | NA | CAISAGGTDTQYF | TGTGCCATCTCGGCAGGGGGCACAGATACGCAGTATTTT
TRBJ2-7 | NA | TRBV7-3 | NA | CASSFSSVHEQYF | TGTGCCAGCAGCTTCTCGTCGGTCCACGAGCAGTACTTC
TRBJ2-1 | many | TRBV5-1 | TRBD2 | CASSPRSSGGAREQFF | TGCGCCAGCAGCCCGCGGTCTAGCGGGGGGGCGAGGGAGCAGTTCTTC
TRBJ2-1 | NA | TRBV11-1 | NA | CASKEYSYNEQFF | TGTGCCAGCAAAGAGTACTCCTACAATGAGCAGTTCTTC
TRBJ2-4 | NA | TRBV27 | NA | CASGGGGGLDIQYF | TGTGCCAGCGGCGGTGGGGGTGGGTTGGACATTCAGTACTTC
TRBJ1-1 | NA | TRBV20-1 | NA | CSAKAVLIPRANTEAFF | TGCAGTGCAAAAGCGGTGCTAATTCCCCGGGCCAACACTGAAGCTTTCTTT
TRBJ2-5 | NA | TRBV9 | NA | CASSVASPGRETQYF | TGTGCCAGCAGCGTAGCCTCCCCAGGACGAGAGACCCAGTACTTC
TRBJ2-2 | many | TRBV24-1 | TRBD2 | CATSDGDSGSSRTGELFF | TGTGCCACCAGTGATGGGGATAGCGGGAGCTCGAGAACCGGGGAGCTGTTTTTT
TRBJ2-2 | NA | TRBV7-2 | NA | CASSLFESNTGELFF | TGTGCCAGCAGCCTATTTGAATCCAACACCGGGGAGCTGTTTTTT